Following are 26 T cell receptor beta chains from one sample sequenced in a study of identical twins. Via MiXCR, TCRdb re-called the 5' RACE reads, giving one row per CDR3 protein. Of some 1,700,000 distinct CDR3 sequences listed, 32% are singletons. Sequencing used cord blood. The receptors shown here come from a newborn girl in good health.

This chain joins TRBV10-2 and TRBJ2-7, with D possibly matching TRBD2 (5 bases). This CDR3 region has 16 residues. V was pared by 7 bases and J by 0 bases, with 19 bases between. Germline V gene lookup returns CDR1 WSHSY and CDR2 SAAADI. The CDR3 DNA is TGCGCCAGCACAGTAGCCCGGGATGTAGGCTCCTACGAGCAGTACTTC. Translated: CASTVARDVGSYEQYF.

V is TRBV19 and J is TRBJ1-6, with D perhaps TRBD1 (6 bases). This CDR3 is built from 15 residues. Trimming removed 5 bases from V and 6 bases from J, with 14 bases in between. Germline CDR1 is LNHDA and CDR2 is SQIVND (reference sequence). The CDR3 region is CASSPRQAPNSPLHF. The CDR3 DNA sequence: TGTGCCAGTAGTCCCCGACAGGCCCCTAATTCACCCCTCCACTTT.

This clonotype has a handful of counts. This chain joins TRBV20-1 and TRBJ2-1; 15 nucleotides line up with TRBD2. The CDR3 sequence is 14 residues long. Germline V CDR1 and CDR2: DFQATT, SNEGSKA (reference sequence). The trim removed 8 bases at V and 4 bases at J, leaving 3 bases unmatched. The CDR3 nucleotides are TGCAGTTCGGGACTAGCGGGAGGTTACAATGAGCAGTTCTTC. It codes for CSSGLAGGYNEQFF.

DNA for the CDR3: TGTGCCAGCAGTGGAGGGTCAACAGGGATGGCTGAAGCTTTCTTT. Its translation: CASSGGSTGMAEAFF. This chain connects TRBV6-1 to TRBJ1-1; D is perhaps TRBD1 (6 bases). V lost 4 bases to trimming and J lost 6 bases, with 18 bases between them. The CDR3 has 15 residues. Per the germline V gene, CDR1 is MNHNS and CDR2 is SASEGT.

This clonotype was seen a few times. The chain carries TRBV20-1 and TRBJ2-3; 10 positions agree with TRBD1. The junction had 7 bases not matched to a gene; V was cut back by 4 bases and J by 3 bases. Per the germline V gene, CDR1 is DFQATT and CDR2 is SNEGSKA (reference sequence). This CDR3 has 15 residues. The CDR3 spells CSAKLRDRGTDTQYF. In DNA, the CDR3 is TGCAGTGCTAAGCTCAGGGACAGGGGAACAGATACGCAGTATTTT.

This clonotype was detected a few times. This chain's CDR3 is CASSLNRGLDDRTQYF. DNA for the CDR3: TGTGCCAGCAGCCTAAATCGGGGACTAGACGATAGGACGCAGTATTTT. The J gene is TRBJ2-3, the V gene TRBV3-1; 8 nucleotides align to TRBD2. The CDR3 covers 16 residues. Germline CDR1 is LGHDT and CDR2 is YNNKEL (reference sequence). Trimming cost V 4 bases and J 9 bases; bases outside gene matches: 15.

This clonotype was seen more than once but under ten times. The chain carries TRBV7-2 and TRBJ1-5; 9 bases match TRBD1. V lost 2 bases and J lost 7; bases outside the gene matches: 6. CDR3 length equals 15 residues. CDR1 SGHTA and CDR2 FQGNSA come from the germline V gene. CDR3 sequence reads: CASSLPGTGRQPQHF. In DNA, the CDR3 is TGTGCCAGCAGCTTACCCGGGACAGGGAGGCAGCCCCAGCATTTT.

This clonotype was detected a few times. V is TRBV14 and J is TRBJ2-3; D is ambiguous. The CDR3 runs 17 residues. The V end was cut by 0 bases, the J end by 3 bases, with 16 bases between. Germline V gene sequence: CDR1 SGHDN, CDR2 FVKESK. For the CDR3, the DNA is TGTGCCAGCAGCCAAGAGCAGCCCTTCCTTGGGACAGATACGCAGTATTTT. Amino acid sequence: CASSQEQPFLGTDTQYF. The full variable domain, its missing parts supplied by reference TRBV14 and TRBJ2-3, is EAGVTQFPSHSVIEKGQTVTLRCDPISGHDNLYWYRRVMGKEIKFLLHFVKESKQDESGMPNNRFLAERTGGTYSTLKVQPAELEDSGVYFCASSQEQPFLGTDTQYFGPGTRLTVL.

This clonotype was picked up a small number of times. The chain employs TRBV3-1 and TRBJ2-5; no definite D call. Per the germline V gene, CDR1 is LGHDT and CDR2 is YNNKEL (reference sequence). The CDR3 is 12 residues long. The ends were cut back, 0 bases at V and 13 bases at J, with 12 bases in the middle. DNA for the CDR3: TGTGCCAGCAGCCAAGACCGGCGGAATCGGTACTTC. Translating it yields CASSQDRRNRYF.

The rearrangement joins TRBV7-2 to TRBJ1-6; perhaps TRBD1 as D (5 bases). The CDR3 has 15 amino acids. V was trimmed by 1 base and J by 8 bases, leaving 12 bases between them. The V gene's germline CDR1 is SGHTA and CDR2 FQGNSA. CDR3 nucleotides: TGTGCCAGCAGCTTAGTCGGGGGGAGGGATTCACCCCTCCACTTT. Protein product: CASSLVGGRDSPLHF. The full variable domain, with the rest looked up from reference TRBV7-2 and TRBJ1-6, is GAGVSQSPSNKVTEKGKDVELRCDPISGHTALYWYRQSLGQGLEFLIYFQGNSAPDKSGLPSDRFSAERTGGSVSTLTIQRTQQEDSAVYLCASSLVGGRDSPLHFGNGTRLTVT.

This clonotype has a handful of counts. The chain carries TRBV15 and TRBJ1-1; D uncertain. Germline CDR1 reads LNHNV; CDR2 reads YYDKDF (reference sequence). V shed 6 bases and J shed 0 bases, with 11 bases lying between them. CDR3 length equals 14 residues. The CDR3 DNA is TGTGCCACCAGACGCGACATTTTGAACACTGAAGCTTTCTTT. It translates to CATRRDILNTEAFF.

The chain recombines TRBV6-1 with TRBJ1-4; 8 nucleotides line up with TRBD1. Germline V CDR1 and CDR2: MNHNS, SASEGT. V was pared by 6 bases and J by 4 bases, with 4 bases of the junction left unmatched. The CDR3 runs 14 residues. Written as DNA, the CDR3 is TGTGCCAGCAGGGACAGGGTTCGTAATGAAAAACTGTTTTTT. It specifies CASRDRVRNEKLFF.

This clonotype was recorded at least ten times. A read error may produce the germline difference seen at one junction end. The rearrangement links TRBV4-1 to TRBJ2-1; 9 bases map to TRBD2. The CDR3 is made up of 15 amino acids. The germline gives CDR1 MGHRA, CDR2 YSYEKL. The CDR3 DNA sequence: TGTGCCAGCAGCCAACTGGGACTAGCAGGCAATGAGCAGTTCTTC. It yields the protein CASSQLGLAGNEQFF.

The chain carries TRBV6-6 and TRBJ2-7; D is unresolved. V was trimmed by 2 bases and J by 7 bases, leaving 15 bases between them. The CDR3 sequence is 14 residues long. The V gene's germline CDR1 is MNHNY and CDR2 SVGAGI (reference sequence). The CDR3 DNA is TGTGCCAGCAGTTACGAAGGCTCCTACAATGAGCAGTACTTC. It yields the protein CASSYEGSYNEQYF.

The chain uses TRBV9 and TRBJ1-2; TRBD1 aligns across 7 bases. The germline V gene encodes CDR1 SGDLS and CDR2 YYNGEE. The CDR3 contains 15 residues. J was trimmed by 4 bases and V by 0 bases; bases with no gene match: 6. CDR3 in DNA: TGTGCCAGCAGCGTAGAGGGGGCGCGGGGCTATGGCTACACCTTC. Translated: CASSVEGARGYGYTF.

This chain joins TRBV5-1 and TRBJ1-1, with 7 bases fitting TRBD1. The CDR3 consists of 15 residues. V shed 7 bases, J shed 5 bases, and the junction held 14 bases outside the gene matches. The germline V gene has CDR1 SGHRS and CDR2 YFSETQ. CDR3 sequence: CASSLVAGGETEAFF. CDR3 coding DNA: TGCGCCAGCTCTCTGGTGGCAGGGGGGGAGACTGAAGCTTTCTTT.

The chain uses TRBV29-1 and TRBJ1-3, with D unclear. Germline V CDR1 and CDR2: SQVTM, ANQGSEA. The CDR3 spans 15 residues. V dropped 3 bases and J dropped 0 bases, with 12 bases sitting between them. In DNA form, the CDR3 reads TGCAGCGTTGAGCCCCACGCCCGCTCTGGAAACACCATATATTTT. It encodes CSVEPHARSGNTIYF.

The rearrangement joins TRBV5-1 to TRBJ2-3, with TRBD1 identical over 12 bases. V lost 3 bases to trimming and J lost 5 bases; unmatched junction nucleotides: 7. The length of the CDR3 is 16 residues. CDR1 is SGHRS and CDR2 is YFSETQ in the germline V gene. CDR3 residues: CASSSSGQGAQDTQYF. The CDR3 DNA is TGCGCCAGCAGCTCTTCGGGACAGGGGGCGCAAGATACGCAGTATTTT.

This clonotype was observed a handful of times. The gene calls are TRBV12-3 or TRBV12-4 and TRBJ1-5; no firm D call. Trimming removed 2 bases at V and 3 bases at J, with 8 bases between. The CDR3 spans 14 residues. Written as DNA, the CDR3 is TGTGCCAGCAGTTTACGGACGGACAATCAGCCCCAGCATTTT. Translation: CASSLRTDNQPQHF.

On this clonotype: This could be a read error, since a much larger clone is one nucleotide away. This chain links TRBV10-3 with TRBJ1-2, with D tentatively TRBD1 (5 bases). In germline, CDR1 is ENHRY, CDR2 SYGVKD. The CDR3 spans 14 residues. The V end lost 5 bases, the J end lost 3 bases, and 13 bases lay between the germline ends. In nucleotides, the CDR3 is TGTGCCATCAGTTTATTAGGGGTCGACTATGGCTACACCTTC. Protein product: CAISLLGVDYGYTF.

The genes are TRBV29-1 and TRBJ2-7; D gene unclear. The V end was cut by 4 bases, the J end by 0 bases, with 10 bases between. CDR3 length: 13 residues. The germline V gene has CDR1 SQVTM and CDR2 ANQGSEA. CDR3 coding DNA: TGCAGCGTTGCTAATACAAGCTCCTACGAGCAGTACTTC. Encoded protein: CSVANTSSYEQYF.

CDR3: CASSQERVGYTF. The CDR3 coding sequence is TGTGCCAGCAGCCAAGAGCGGGTTGGCTACACCTTC. The chain links TRBV3-1 to TRBJ1-2; no firm D call. The V end was cut by 0 bases, the J end by 7 bases, with 6 bases between. Germline CDR1 reads LGHDT; CDR2 reads YNNKEL (reference sequence). This CDR3 has 12 amino acids.

There are many counts of this clonotype. The chain employs TRBV27 and TRBJ1-2; 7 bases fit TRBD1. With V trimmed by 4 bases and J by 8 bases, 4 bases remained unmatched. Germline CDR1 MNHEY, CDR2 SMNVEV (reference sequence). The CDR3 contains 12 residues. This CDR3 is CASSSYRGGYTF. CDR3 nucleotides: TGTGCCAGCAGTTCGTACAGGGGCGGCTACACCTTC.

This chain uses TRBV20-1 with TRBJ2-4; TRBD1 is a possible D gene (6 bases). The J call is doubtful: the DNA matches TRBJ2-7 better. Germline values: CDR1 DFQATT, CDR2 SNEGSKA (reference sequence). CDR3 size: 14 residues. For the CDR3, the DNA is TGCAGTGCTAGATCTACAGGGTCTATCTACGAGCAGTACTTC. Encoded protein: CSARSTGSIYEQYF.

V is TRBV5-4 and J is TRBJ1-4; no firm D call. From germline, CDR1 is SGHNT and CDR2 YYREEE (reference sequence). V shed 7 bases and J shed 3 bases, with 13 bases lying between them. The CDR3 sequence is 14 residues long. This CDR3 is CASGHGPSNEKLFF. CDR3 in DNA: TGTGCCAGCGGGCATGGGCCCTCTAATGAAAAACTGTTTTTT. The full variable domain, with the rest looked up from reference TRBV5-4 and TRBJ1-4, is ETGVTQSPTHLIKTRGQQVTLRCSSQSGHNTVSWYQQALGQGPQFIFQYYREEENGRGNFPPRFSGLQFPNYSSELNVNALELDDSALYLCASGHGPSNEKLFFGSGTQLSVL.

Worth noting for this clonotype: A much bigger clone sits one base away, suggesting this may be a read error. This sequence joins TRBV24-1 and TRBJ2-1; 7 positions agree with TRBD2. Matching the DNA end better, TRBJ2-7 makes the J call doubtful. The germline CDR1 and CDR2 sequences are KGHDR and SFDVKD. This CDR3 has 14 amino acids. The CDR3 protein is CATSPGTKDNEQYF. CDR3 bases: TGTGCCACCAGCCCCGGGACTAAGGACAATGAGCAGTACTTC.